Following are 25 T cell receptor beta chains from one sample sequenced in a study of blood T cells in healthy people across ages (dated by TCRdb to 2014 to 2015). Libraries came from 5' RACE. The sequencer listed for this sample is Illumina HiSeq 2500. A second PCR of about 6 to 12 cycles was run with a J-beta primer mix and a sample-barcoded 5' primer. TCRdb cleaned the public reads at Q25 with fastp, built clones with MiXCR and kept in-frame beta chains. One record per CDR3 amino acid sequence lists the most common genes and DNA. The sample table contains 1.5 million or so distinct CDR3 sequences; only one count was recorded for around 40% of them. The ten largest clonotypes hold approximately 4.1% of the sample. The sequenced sample consisted of blood. The origin of the receptors is a woman aged 18 to 35 in good health.

This clonotype was picked up a small number of times. The CDR3 reads CSARDMSRGTTDTQYF. Here the CDR3 DNA reads TGCAGTGCTAGAGATATGAGCAGGGGAACCACAGATACGCAGTATTTT. The chain joins TRBV20-1 to TRBJ2-3, with a weak D call TRBD1 (6 bases). This CDR3 is 16 amino acids long. V lost 0 bases to trimming and J lost 2 bases, with 15 bases between them. Germline V gene lookup returns CDR1 DFQATT and CDR2 SNEGSKA (reference sequence).

The chain carries TRBV7-2 and TRBJ2-3; tentatively, D is TRBD2 (6 bases). The germline V and J ends were trimmed by 3 bases and 4 bases, with 23 bases remaining between them. The V gene's germline CDR1 is SGHTA and CDR2 FQGNSA. The CDR3 is 18 residues long. CDR3 region: CASSLARTTLLSADTQYF. CDR3 nucleotides: TGTGCCAGCAGCTTGGCCCGGACTACCCTTTTAAGCGCAGATACGCAGTATTTT.

This chain uses TRBV20-1 with TRBJ2-1, with 8 bases that match TRBD2. Looked up from germline, CDR1 is DFQATT and CDR2 is SNEGSKA (reference sequence). The trim removed 2 bases at V and 8 bases at J, leaving 14 bases unmatched. CDR3 length: 16 residues. This CDR3 reads CSARKREGLMSYEQFF. CDR3 in DNA: TGCAGTGCTAGAAAACGGGAGGGCCTAATGTCCTATGAGCAGTTCTTC.

This chain uses TRBV28 with TRBJ2-4; TRBD2 matches 9 bases. This CDR3 region has 13 residues. Germline CDR1 and CDR2: MDHEN and SYDVKM. With 6 bases clipped from V and 13 bases from J, the junction kept 10 bases outside the gene matches. As DNA, the CDR3 is TGTGCCAGCAGGCAGACTAGCGGCAAGGAGCAGTACTTC. It codes for CASRQTSGKEQYF.

This chain uses TRBV11-2 with TRBJ2-7, with TRBD2 as a possible D gene (5 bases). CDR1 is SGHAT and CDR2 is FQNNGV in the germline V gene. The CDR3 has 14 residues. V gave up 4 bases and J gave up 7 bases, with 17 bases separating them. This CDR3 is CASSSLLANNEQYF. The CDR3 nucleotides are TGTGCCAGCAGCTCCCTATTAGCGAACAATGAGCAGTACTTC.

This chain links TRBV2 with TRBJ2-1; D perhaps matches TRBD2 (5 bases). Germline values: CDR1 SNHLY, CDR2 FYNNEI. This CDR3 region has 13 residues. Trimming left V 4 bases short and J 4 bases short, with 8 bases between. CDR3 in DNA: TGTGCCAGCAGTGTTCAGCGGTACAATGAGCAGTTCTTC. This sequence encodes CASSVQRYNEQFF.

CDR3 sequence (DNA): TGTGCCAGCAGTTTTAGAGCTTCAGGGGCTTTCTTT. Protein product: CASSFRASGAFF. This rearrangement joins TRBV12-3 or TRBV12-4 to TRBJ1-1; possible D gene TRBD1, 5 bases. Trimming cost V 3 bases and J 11 bases, with 13 bases left between them. The CDR3 covers 12 residues.

This clonotype has a handful of counts. The V and J genes are TRBV27 and TRBJ2-7; D not resolved. The V and J ends lost 3 bases and 1 base respectively, with 7 bases between them. Looked up from germline, CDR1 is MNHEY and CDR2 is SMNVEV (reference sequence). The CDR3 consists of 13 residues. CDR3: CASSFYRSYEQYF. The CDR3 DNA follows: TGTGCCAGCAGTTTTTACCGATCCTACGAGCAGTACTTC.

This clonotype was found a few times. The chain links TRBV15 to TRBJ1-1; 9 bases match TRBD1. Per germline, CDR1 LNHNV and CDR2 YYDKDF (reference sequence). The length of the CDR3 is 13 residues. Trimming took 3 bases from V and 9 from J; bases not matched to a gene: 5. DNA for the CDR3: TGTGCCACCAGCAGCTCCGGGACAGGGAAAGCTTTCTTT. Amino acids: CATSSSGTGKAFF.

The chain uses TRBV7-9 and TRBJ2-1; D may correspond to TRBD1 or TRBD2 (5 bases each). Germline-derived CDR1 and CDR2 are SEHNR and FQNEAQ (reference sequence). This CDR3 is 14 amino acids long. V gave up 1 base and J gave up 6 bases, with 10 bases separating them. CDR3: CASSLVGGSNEQFF. CDR3 in DNA: TGTGCCAGCAGCTTAGTTGGGGGATCCAATGAGCAGTTCTTC.

This clonotype was seen a handful of times. This chain uses TRBV12-3 or TRBV12-4 with TRBJ1-2; D perhaps matches TRBD1 (5 bases). Trimming left V 4 bases short and J 7 bases short, with 13 bases between. The CDR3 covers 13 residues. CDR3 sequence reads: CASSSQRQRGYTF. The CDR3 DNA is TGTGCCAGCAGTTCGCAAAGACAGCGTGGCTACACCTTC.

This clonotype has a handful of counts. This may be a read error, as it is one base from a much larger clone. This chain uses TRBV4-2 with TRBJ2-1, with 11 bases lining up with TRBD2. Germline V gene lookup returns CDR1 LGHNA and CDR2 YNFKEQ. This CDR3 has 14 residues. V trimming: 4 bases; J trimming: 7 bases; junction bases outside the gene matches: 3. CDR3: CASSPASGRNEQFF. The CDR3 DNA is TGTGCCAGCAGCCCGGCTAGCGGGAGGAATGAGCAGTTCTTC.

V and J are TRBV30 and TRBJ1-4; 7 positions match TRBD1. CDR3 length: 15 amino acids. V dropped 2 bases and J dropped 0; count of bases not matched to a gene: 3. Germline lookup yields CDR1 GTSNPN and CDR2 SVGIG (reference sequence). The CDR3 reads CAWSPGQATNEKLFF. The CDR3 DNA reads TGTGCCTGGAGTCCCGGACAGGCAACTAATGAAAAACTGTTTTTT.

The chain combines TRBV7-2 with TRBJ2-7, with 8 bases fitting TRBD2. Germline assignment: CDR1 SGHTA and CDR2 FQGNSA. V gave up 1 base and J gave up 2 bases; unmatched junction bases: 7. The CDR3 has 16 residues. The CDR3 coding sequence is TGTGCCAGCAGCTTAGGTGGCGGGGGGACAACCTACGAGCAGTACTTC. As protein: CASSLGGGGTTYEQYF.

The V call is TRBV20-1, the J call TRBJ2-1, with 7 bases matching TRBD2. CDR3 length: 14 amino acids. J gave up 5 bases and V 1 base, and 5 bases lay outside the gene matches. Germline values: CDR1 DFQATT, CDR2 SNEGSKA (reference sequence). CDR3 region: CSARVVREHNEQFF. The CDR3 DNA follows: TGCAGTGCTAGAGTGGTGCGGGAGCACAATGAGCAGTTCTTC.

This clonotype turned up a few times. The J gene is TRBJ2-7, the V gene TRBV20-1; the D gene could be TRBD1 or TRBD2 (5 bases each). V dropped 1 base and J dropped 0 bases, with 16 bases sitting between them. CDR1 is DFQATT and CDR2 is SNEGSKA in the germline V gene (reference sequence). The CDR3 has 16 amino acids. CDR3 bases: TGCAGTGCTAGAGCCGCCGGTCTGAGGGGCTCCTACGAGCAGTACTTC. Translating gives CSARAAGLRGSYEQYF.

This clonotype was counted between two and nine times. V usage is TRBV20-1 and J usage is TRBJ2-3; D might be TRBD1 (6 bases). V lost 2 bases, J lost 2 bases, and 14 bases lay in between. CDR1 and CDR2 from the germline V gene are DFQATT and SNEGSKA (reference sequence). The CDR3 totals 15 residues. The CDR3 region is CSARMDRENTDTQYF. CDR3 DNA sequence: TGCAGTGCTAGAATGGACAGAGAAAACACAGATACGCAGTATTTT.

This clonotype was counted a few times. The J gene is TRBJ2-1, the V gene TRBV5-1, with 8 bases that match TRBD1. This CDR3 spans 16 amino acids. V shed 0 bases and J 5 bases; nucleotides not matched to a gene: 7. The germline V gene has CDR1 SGHRS and CDR2 YFSETQ. Here the CDR3 reads CASSLASGTGNNEQFF. In DNA, the CDR3 is TGCGCCAGCAGCTTGGCTAGTGGGACAGGCAACAATGAGCAGTTCTTC.

This clonotype has at least ten counts. The chain links TRBV2 to TRBJ2-1; TRBD2 might be the D (6 bases). Per the germline V gene, CDR1 is SNHLY and CDR2 is FYNNEI. CDR3 length: 12 amino acids. The V gene lost 6 bases and the J gene lost 7 bases, with 10 bases spanning the gap. The CDR3: CASSGLRNEQFF. The CDR3 nucleotides are TGTGCCAGCAGCGGACTACGAAATGAGCAGTTCTTC. Full variable domain (outside the CDR3, taken from reference TRBV2 and TRBJ2-1): EPEVTQTPSHQVTQMGQEVILRCVPISNHLYFYWYRQILGQKVEFLVSFYNNEISEKSEIFDDQFSVERPDGSNFTLKIRSTKLEDSAMYFCASSGLRNEQFFGPGTRLTVL.

This clonotype turned up a few times. The V gene is TRBV20-1, the J gene TRBJ2-5, with 11 bases lining up with TRBD2. In germline, CDR1 is DFQATT, CDR2 SNEGSKA (reference sequence). Unmatched junction bases numbered 6, after V lost 3 bases and J lost 0 bases. The CDR3 is 16 residues long. CDR3 residues: CSASLLAGEYQETQYF. DNA for the CDR3: TGCAGTGCTAGTCTACTAGCGGGGGAATACCAAGAGACCCAGTACTTC.

As for this clonotype: Its ends do not fully match the called genes, so a read error is possible. The gene calls are TRBV5-4 and TRBJ2-3; TRBD2 matches at 7 bases. Germline assignment: CDR1 SGHNT and CDR2 YYREEE (reference sequence). The CDR3 contains 15 residues. The CDR3 nucleotides read TGTGCCAGCAGGTTGGGAGGGATGTCCACAGATACGCAGTATTTT. Translated, it gives CASRLGGMSTDTQYF.

Only one count was recorded for this clonotype. This chain uses TRBV12-3 or TRBV12-4 with TRBJ1-3; D is uncertain. Trimming shortened V by 7 bases and J by 7 bases, and 20 bases separated the two germline ends. The CDR3 extends over 15 amino acids. DNA of the CDR3: TGTGCCAGCACTATCAGGAGGCTTCTCGGGAACACCATATATTTT. Translation gives CASTIRRLLGNTIYF.

The genes are TRBV14 and TRBJ2-5; TRBD2 matches at 12 bases. The germline gives CDR1 SGHDN, CDR2 FVKESK. The junction had 19 bases not matched to a gene; V was cut back by 3 bases and J by 11 bases. The CDR3 runs to 18 residues. The CDR3 region has the DNA TGTGCCAGCAGCCACCCAAGGCTAGCGGGAGGGCGAACCGATGAGCAGTACTTC. This encodes CASSHPRLAGGRTDEQYF.

This chain uses TRBV20-1 with TRBJ2-1; TRBD2 aligns across 12 bases. Germline CDR1 is DFQATT and CDR2 is SNEGSKA (reference sequence). V was pared by 1 base and J by 1 base, with 11 bases of the junction left unmatched. The CDR3 totals 19 residues. For the CDR3, the DNA is TGCAGTGCTAGAGTCCAGACTAGCGGGAGTGGGGGGTCCTACAATGAGCAGTTCTTC. It yields the protein CSARVQTSGSGGSYNEQFF.

The V and J genes are TRBV20-1 and TRBJ2-1; TRBD2 agrees at 8 bases. Trimming cost V 2 bases and J 7 bases; bases outside gene matches: 7. This CDR3 comprises 14 residues. Germline V gene data show CDR1 as DFQATT and CDR2 as SNEGSKA (reference sequence). The CDR3 bases are TGCAGTGCTAGAAACGGGAGGGTGCCGAATGAGCAGTTCTTC. Amino acids: CSARNGRVPNEQFF.